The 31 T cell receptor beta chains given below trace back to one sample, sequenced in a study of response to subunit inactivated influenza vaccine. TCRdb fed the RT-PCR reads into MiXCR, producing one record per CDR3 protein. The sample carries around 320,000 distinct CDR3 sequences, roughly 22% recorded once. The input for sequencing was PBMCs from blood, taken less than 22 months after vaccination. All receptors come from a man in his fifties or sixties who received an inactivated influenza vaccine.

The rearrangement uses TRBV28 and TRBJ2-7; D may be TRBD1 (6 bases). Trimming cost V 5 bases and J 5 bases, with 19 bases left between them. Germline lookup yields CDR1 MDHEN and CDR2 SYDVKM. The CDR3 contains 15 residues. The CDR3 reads CASSPTGLGLNEQYF. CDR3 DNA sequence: TGTGCCAGCAGTCCCACAGGGCTGGGGTTGAACGAGCAGTACTTC.

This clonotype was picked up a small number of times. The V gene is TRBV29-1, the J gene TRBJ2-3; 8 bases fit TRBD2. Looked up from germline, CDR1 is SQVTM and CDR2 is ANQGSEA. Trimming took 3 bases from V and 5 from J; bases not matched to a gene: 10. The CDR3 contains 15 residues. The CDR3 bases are TGCAGCGTTGAGGGACTAGTAGGGATCCGAGATACGCAGTATTTT. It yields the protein CSVEGLVGIRDTQYF.

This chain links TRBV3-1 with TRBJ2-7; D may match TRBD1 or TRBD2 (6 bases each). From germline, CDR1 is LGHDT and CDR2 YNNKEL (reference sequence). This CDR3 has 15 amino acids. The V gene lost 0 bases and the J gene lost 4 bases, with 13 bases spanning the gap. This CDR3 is CASSQEGGGFYEQYF. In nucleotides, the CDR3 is TGTGCCAGCAGCCAAGAAGGGGGAGGTTTTTACGAGCAGTACTTC.

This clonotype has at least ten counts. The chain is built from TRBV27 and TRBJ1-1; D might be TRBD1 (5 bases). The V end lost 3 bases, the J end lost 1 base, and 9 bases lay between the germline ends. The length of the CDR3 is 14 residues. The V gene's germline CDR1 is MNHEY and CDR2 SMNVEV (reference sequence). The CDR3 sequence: CASSLGRGNTEAFF. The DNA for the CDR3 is TGTGCCAGCAGTTTGGGACGAGGGAACACTGAAGCTTTCTTT.

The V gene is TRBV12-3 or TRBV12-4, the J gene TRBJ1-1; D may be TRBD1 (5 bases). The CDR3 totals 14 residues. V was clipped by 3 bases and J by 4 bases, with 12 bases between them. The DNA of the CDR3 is TGTGCCAGCAGTTTTAGGGGCTTTGGCACTGAAGCTTTCTTT. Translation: CASSFRGFGTEAFF.

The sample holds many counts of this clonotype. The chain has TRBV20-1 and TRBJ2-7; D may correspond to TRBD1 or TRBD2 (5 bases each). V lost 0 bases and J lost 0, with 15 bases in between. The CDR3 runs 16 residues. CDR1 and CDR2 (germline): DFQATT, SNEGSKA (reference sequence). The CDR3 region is CSARDVSGTNSYEQYF. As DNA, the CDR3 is TGCAGTGCTAGAGATGTGTCGGGGACCAACTCCTACGAGCAGTACTTC.

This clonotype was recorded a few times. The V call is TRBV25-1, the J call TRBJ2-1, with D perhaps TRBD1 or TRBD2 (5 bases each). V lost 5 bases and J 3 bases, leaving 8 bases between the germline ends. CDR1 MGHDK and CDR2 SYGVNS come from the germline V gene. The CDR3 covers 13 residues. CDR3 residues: CASSRGDYNEQFF. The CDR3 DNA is TGTGCCAGCAGTCGAGGGGACTACAATGAGCAGTTCTTC. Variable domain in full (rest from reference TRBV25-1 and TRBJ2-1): EADIYQTPRYLVIGTGKKITLECSQTMGHDKMYWYQQDPGMELHLIHYSYGVNSTEKGDLSSESTVSRIRTEHFPLTLESARPSHTSQYLCASSRGDYNEQFFGPGTRLTVL.

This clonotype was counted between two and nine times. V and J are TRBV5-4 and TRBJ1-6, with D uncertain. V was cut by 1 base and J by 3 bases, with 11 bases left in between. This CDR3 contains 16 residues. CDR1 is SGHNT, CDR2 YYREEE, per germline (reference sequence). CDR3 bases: TGTGCCAGCAGCTTGCTCCGAGGACGCTATAATTCACCCCTCCACTTT. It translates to CASSLLRGRYNSPLHF.

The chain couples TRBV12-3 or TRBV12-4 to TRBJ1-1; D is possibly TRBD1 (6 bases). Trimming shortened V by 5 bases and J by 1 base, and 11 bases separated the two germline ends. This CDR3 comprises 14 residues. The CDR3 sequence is CASSPQGSNTEAFF. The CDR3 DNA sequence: TGTGCCAGCAGTCCCCAGGGGTCGAACACTGAAGCTTTCTTT.

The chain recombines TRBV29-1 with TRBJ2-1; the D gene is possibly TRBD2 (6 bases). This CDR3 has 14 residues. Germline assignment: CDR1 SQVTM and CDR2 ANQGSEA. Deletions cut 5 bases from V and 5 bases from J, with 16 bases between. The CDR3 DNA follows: TGCAGCGTTCATCGCGGGGCTCAGGACAATGAGCAGTTCTTC. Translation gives CSVHRGAQDNEQFF.

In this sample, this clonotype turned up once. The CDR3, as DNA: TGTGCCAGCAGACCTGACGGCTATTCACCCCTCCACTTT. Protein: CASRPDGYSPLHF. The chain combines TRBV7-2 with TRBJ1-6; D is ambiguous. CDR3 length: 13 amino acids. Per germline, CDR1 SGHTA and CDR2 FQGNSA. Trimming took off 6 bases at V and 8 bases at J, with 11 bases between the two ends.

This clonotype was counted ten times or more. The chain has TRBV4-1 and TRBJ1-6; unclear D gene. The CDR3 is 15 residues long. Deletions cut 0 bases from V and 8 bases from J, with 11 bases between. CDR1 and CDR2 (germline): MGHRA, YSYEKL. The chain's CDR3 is CASSQDRGPDSPLHF. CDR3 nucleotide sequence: TGCGCCAGCAGCCAAGATCGGGGTCCTGATTCACCCCTCCACTTT.

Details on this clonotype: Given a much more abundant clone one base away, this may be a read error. The CDR3 sequence is CASSLGHVPTNNQAQHF. CDR3 DNA sequence: TGTGCCAGCAGCTTAGGACATGTCCCTACCAACAATCAGGCCCAGCATTTT. The chain recombines TRBV7-8 with TRBJ1-5; D is ambiguous. The length of the CDR3 is 17 residues. The germline V gene has CDR1 SGHVS and CDR2 FQNEAQ.

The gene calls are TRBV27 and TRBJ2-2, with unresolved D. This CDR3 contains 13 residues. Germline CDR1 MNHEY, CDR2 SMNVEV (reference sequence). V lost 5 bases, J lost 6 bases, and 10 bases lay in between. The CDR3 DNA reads TGTGCCAGCAGTCCAAGGGTATCCGGGGAGCTGTTTTTT. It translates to CASSPRVSGELFF.

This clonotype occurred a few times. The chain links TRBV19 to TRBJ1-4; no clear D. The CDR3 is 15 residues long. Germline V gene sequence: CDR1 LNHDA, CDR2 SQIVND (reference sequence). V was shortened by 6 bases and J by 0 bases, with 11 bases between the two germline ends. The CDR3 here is CASSPGIATNEKLFF. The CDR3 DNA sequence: TGTGCCAGTAGCCCTGGTATTGCAACTAATGAAAAACTGTTTTTT. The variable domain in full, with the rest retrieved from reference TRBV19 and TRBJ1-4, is DGGITQSPKYLFRKEGQNVTLSCEQNLNHDAMYWYRQDPGQGLRLIYYSQIVNDFQKGDIAEGYSVSREKKESFPLTVTSAQKNPTAFYLCASSPGIATNEKLFFGSGTQLSVL.

The CDR3: CASSPQQASYEQYF. The CDR3 region has the DNA TGTGCCAGCTCACCACAGCAGGCCTCCTACGAGCAGTACTTC. The genes are TRBV18 and TRBJ2-7; no firm D call. This CDR3 has 14 amino acids. Germline V gene lookup returns CDR1 KGHSH and CDR2 LQKENI. The V end was cut by 1 base, the J end by 0 bases, with 7 bases between.

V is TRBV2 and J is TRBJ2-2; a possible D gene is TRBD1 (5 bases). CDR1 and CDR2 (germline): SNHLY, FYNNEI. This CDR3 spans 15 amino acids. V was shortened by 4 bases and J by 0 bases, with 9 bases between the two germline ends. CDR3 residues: CASSAGATNTGELFF. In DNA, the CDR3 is TGTGCCAGCAGTGCTGGGGCAACGAACACCGGGGAGCTGTTTTTT.

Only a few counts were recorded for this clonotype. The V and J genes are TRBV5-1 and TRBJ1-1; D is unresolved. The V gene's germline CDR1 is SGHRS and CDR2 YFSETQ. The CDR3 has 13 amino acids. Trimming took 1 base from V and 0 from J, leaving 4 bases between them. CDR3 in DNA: TGCGCCAGCAGCTTGATGTTGAACACTGAAGCTTTCTTT. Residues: CASSLMLNTEAFF.

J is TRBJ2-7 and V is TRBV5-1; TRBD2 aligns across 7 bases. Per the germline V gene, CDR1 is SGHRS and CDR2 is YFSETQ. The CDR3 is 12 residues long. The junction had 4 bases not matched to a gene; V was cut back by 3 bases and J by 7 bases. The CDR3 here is CASSSTGGEQYF. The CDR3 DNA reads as TGCGCCAGCAGCTCGACCGGGGGGGAGCAGTACTTC. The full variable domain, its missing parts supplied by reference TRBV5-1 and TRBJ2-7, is KAGVTQTPRYLIKTRGQQVTLSCSPISGHRSVSWYQQTPGQGLQFLFEYFSETQRNKGNFPGRFSGRQFSNSRSEMNVSTLELGDSALYLCASSSTGGEQYFGPGTRLTVT.

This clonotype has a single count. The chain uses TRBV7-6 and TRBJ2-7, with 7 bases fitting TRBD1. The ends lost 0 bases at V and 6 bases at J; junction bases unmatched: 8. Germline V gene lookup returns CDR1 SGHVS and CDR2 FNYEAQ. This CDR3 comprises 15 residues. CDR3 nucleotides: TGTGCCAGCAGCTTAGCCGGGACAGCCTCTGGCGAGCAGTACTTC. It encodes CASSLAGTASGEQYF.

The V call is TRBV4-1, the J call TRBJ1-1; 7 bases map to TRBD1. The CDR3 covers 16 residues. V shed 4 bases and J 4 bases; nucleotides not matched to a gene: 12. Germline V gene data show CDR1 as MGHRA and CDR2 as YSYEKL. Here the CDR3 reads CASSPRTGPLVTEAFF. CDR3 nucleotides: TGCGCCAGCAGCCCGCGGACAGGACCTTTGGTCACTGAAGCTTTCTTT.

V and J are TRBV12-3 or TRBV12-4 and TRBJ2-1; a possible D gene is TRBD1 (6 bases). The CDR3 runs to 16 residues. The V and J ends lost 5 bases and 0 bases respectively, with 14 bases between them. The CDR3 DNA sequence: TGTGCCAGCAGTCCCCTCGGACAGAGCTCCTACAATGAGCAGTTCTTC. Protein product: CASSPLGQSSYNEQFF.

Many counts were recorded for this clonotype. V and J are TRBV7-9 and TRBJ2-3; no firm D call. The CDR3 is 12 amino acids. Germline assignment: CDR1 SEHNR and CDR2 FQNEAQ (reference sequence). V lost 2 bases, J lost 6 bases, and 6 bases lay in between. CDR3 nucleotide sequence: TGTGCCAGCAGCTTATCCCTTGATACGCAGTATTTT. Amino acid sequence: CASSLSLDTQYF.

The CDR3 protein is CASSLGLFGEQFF. CDR3 nucleotides: TGTGCCAGCAGCTTAGGGTTGTTTGGTGAGCAGTTCTTC. The gene calls are TRBV7-7 and TRBJ2-1; no clear D. The germline V gene has CDR1 SSHAT and CDR2 FNYEAQ (reference sequence). Between the trimmed V and J ends, which lost 1 base and 9 bases, there was a span of 10 bases. CDR3 length: 13 residues.

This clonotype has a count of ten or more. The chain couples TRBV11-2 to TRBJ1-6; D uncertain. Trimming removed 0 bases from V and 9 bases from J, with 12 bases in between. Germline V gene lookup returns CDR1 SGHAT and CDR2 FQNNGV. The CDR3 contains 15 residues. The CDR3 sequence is CASSLEQSMGSPLHF. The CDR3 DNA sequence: TGTGCCAGCAGCTTAGAACAGAGCATGGGTTCACCCCTCCACTTT.

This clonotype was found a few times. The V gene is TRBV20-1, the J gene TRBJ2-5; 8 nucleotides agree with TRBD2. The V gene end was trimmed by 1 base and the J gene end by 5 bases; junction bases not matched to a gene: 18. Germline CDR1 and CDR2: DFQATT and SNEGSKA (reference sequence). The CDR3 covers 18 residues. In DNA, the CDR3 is TGCAGTGCTAGAGGTGGACAGCGGGGGCTATTCGGGAGGGAGACCCAGTACTTC. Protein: CSARGGQRGLFGRETQYF.

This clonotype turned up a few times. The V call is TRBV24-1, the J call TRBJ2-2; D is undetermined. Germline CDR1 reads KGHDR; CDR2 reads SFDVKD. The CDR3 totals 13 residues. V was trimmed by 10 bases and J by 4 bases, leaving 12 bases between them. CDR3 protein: CATSSPGTGELFF. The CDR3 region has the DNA TGTGCCACATCGTCCCCCGGCACCGGGGAGCTGTTTTTT.

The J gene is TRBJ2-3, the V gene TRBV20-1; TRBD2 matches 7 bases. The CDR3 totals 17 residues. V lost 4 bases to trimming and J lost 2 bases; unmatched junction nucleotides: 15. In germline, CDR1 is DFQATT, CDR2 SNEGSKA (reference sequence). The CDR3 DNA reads TGCAGTGCTACAGGTGGGCGACTAGCCCACCTCACAGATACGCAGTATTTT. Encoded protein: CSATGGRLAHLTDTQYF.

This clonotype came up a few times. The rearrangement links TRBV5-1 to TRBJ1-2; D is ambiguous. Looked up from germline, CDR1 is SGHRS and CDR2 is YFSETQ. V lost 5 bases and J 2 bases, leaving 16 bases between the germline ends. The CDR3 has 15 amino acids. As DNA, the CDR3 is TGCGCCAGCAGAGCGTACGTGACGGCAAACTATGGCTACACCTTC. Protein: CASRAYVTANYGYTF.

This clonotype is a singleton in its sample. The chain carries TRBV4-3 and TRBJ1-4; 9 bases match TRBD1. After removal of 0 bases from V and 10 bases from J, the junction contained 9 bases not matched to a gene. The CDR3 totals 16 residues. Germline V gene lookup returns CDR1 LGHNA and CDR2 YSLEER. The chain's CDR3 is CASSQDVRTGEGKLFF. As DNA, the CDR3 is TGCGCCAGCAGCCAAGATGTCAGGACAGGGGAAGGAAAACTGTTTTTT.

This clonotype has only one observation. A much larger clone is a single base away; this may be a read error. The CDR3 sequence is CASSFTSNQAQHF. The CDR3 DNA sequence: TGTGCCAGCAGTTTTACGAGCAATCAGGCCCAGCATTTT. The J gene is TRBJ1-5, the V gene TRBV6-5; no reliable D call. The CDR3 spans 13 residues. Looked up from germline, CDR1 is MNHEY and CDR2 is SVGAGI.